Listed below are T cell receptor beta chains from one sample, sequenced in a study of post-analysis software for immune sequencing data. Via MiXCR, TCRdb re-called the PCR reads, giving one row per CDR3 protein. This table holds some 800,000 distinct CDR3 sequences, around 46% found once. The sample was blood. The source is a girl aged 5-17 years with multiple sclerosis. CDR3s include the opening cysteine and the closing phenylalanine or tryptophan. The order of the fields is V gene, J gene, clone size, CDR3 protein. A clone size is listed for some rows: how often the clone was seen (once, few, many), or a class if it is expanded.

TRBV20-1,TRBJ2-2,once,CSARATGSGELFF
TRBV30,TRBJ1-5,.,CAWSSQGLPNQPQHF
TRBV20-1,TRBJ2-3,.,CSARDRLAGARDTQYF
TRBV25-1,TRBJ1-4,.,CASREFSGTGGKLFF
TRBV15,TRBJ2-7,.,CATSNTGTSYEQYF
TRBV6-5,TRBJ1-1,.,CASSYSVSTEAFF
TRBV20-1,TRBJ2-1,.,CSTSGRAKTTVNEQFF
TRBV7-2,TRBJ1-1,few,CASSSIPNTEAFF
TRBV6-5,TRBJ2-5,.,CASSYSGDLQETQYF
TRBV6-5,TRBJ2-1,.,CASSYRSPRGNEQFF
TRBV4-3,TRBJ1-2,few,CASSEVRPDKGNGYTF
TRBV5-1,TRBJ2-1,.,CASSLVLAGPYNEQFF
TRBV9,TRBJ1-2,.,CASSQDQNYGYTF
TRBV20-1,TRBJ2-1,.,CSARPPSGSPYNEQFF
TRBV7-2,TRBJ2-1,.,CASSLAGGYYNEQFF
TRBV7-2,TRBJ2-7,.,CASSSGPGQPLHEQYF
TRBV7-9,TRBJ1-1,few,CASSLNPGRADTEAFF
TRBV27,TRBJ2-1,once,CASSLGRTGMFF
TRBV10-3,TRBJ2-7,.,CAISGSRDRYEQYF
TRBV15,TRBJ2-7,few,CATSRDPAANYEQYF
TRBV4-1,TRBJ2-7,once,CASSQGEAYEQYF
TRBV9,TRBJ2-1,.,CASSVAAGKQFF
TRBV11-2,TRBJ2-7,few,CASGGLTYEQYF
TRBV4-2,TRBJ2-1,.,CASSEREDGYNEQFF
TRBV28,TRBJ2-7,.,CASSPPQRVASYEQYF
TRBV20-1,TRBJ2-7,.,CSIKAGGPYEQYF
TRBV7-6,TRBJ2-5,few,CASTTMLAGEETQYF
TRBV20-1,TRBJ1-2,.,CSAPFTANYGYTF
TRBV5-1,TRBJ2-3,few,CASSLETPTDTQYF
TRBV5-4,TRBJ2-3,.,CASSITPGLRTDTQYF
TRBV12-3/TRBV12-4,.,.,CASSKDRALYEQYF
TRBV29-1,TRBJ2-1,few,CSVEGDGQRDEQFF
TRBV6-5,.,.,CASSYLTSFNLYEQYF
TRBV6-2/TRBV6-3,TRBJ2-6,.,CASSYGGDPGANVLTF
TRBV28,TRBJ2-6,.,CASSLAGQTSGANVLTF
TRBV20-1,TRBJ1-1,.,CSARLGVRAEAFF
TRBV7-2,TRBJ1-5,.,CASSFDGIGGNQPQHF
TRBV30,.,.,CAWSYLRGETQYF
TRBV5-1,TRBJ2-5,few,CASAPTPGIQETQYF
TRBV20-1,TRBJ1-1,.,CSASLGNTEAFF
TRBV5-1,TRBJ1-6,.,CASSPQETGSSYNSPLHF
TRBV7-6,TRBJ2-1,few,CASSPTSGRGHEQFF
TRBV5-1,TRBJ2-4,.,CASSLEGDGGNIQYF
TRBV29-1,.,.,CSVEDPSASGYNEQYF
TRBV18,TRBJ1-1,.,CASSPANREYTEAFF
TRBV2,.,.,CASNLEETQYF
TRBV7-8,.,.,CASSPVGSYTYEQYF
TRBV29-1,TRBJ2-1,few,CSFVTGSQWEQFF
TRBV9,TRBJ2-5,.,CASIHQKAGLEETQYF